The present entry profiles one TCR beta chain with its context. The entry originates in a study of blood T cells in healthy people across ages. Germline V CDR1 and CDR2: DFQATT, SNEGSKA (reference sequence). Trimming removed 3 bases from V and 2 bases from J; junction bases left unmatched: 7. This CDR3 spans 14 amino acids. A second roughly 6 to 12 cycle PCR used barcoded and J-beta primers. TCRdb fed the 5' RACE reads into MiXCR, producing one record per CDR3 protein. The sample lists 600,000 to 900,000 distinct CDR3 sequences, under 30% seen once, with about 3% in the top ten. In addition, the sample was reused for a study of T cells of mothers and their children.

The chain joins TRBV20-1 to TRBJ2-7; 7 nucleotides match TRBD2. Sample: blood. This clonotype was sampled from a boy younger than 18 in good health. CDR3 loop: CSASHPGTTYEQYF. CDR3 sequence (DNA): TGCAGTGCTAGTCACCCTGGGACTACCTACGAGCAGTACTTC.